The next 28 T cell receptor beta chains were all read from a single sample in a study of T-cell reconstitution after alpha-beta-depleted transplantation in children. TCRbeta library preparation incorporated unique molecular identifiers. One entry per CDR3 protein, called by TCRdb with MiXCR from the PCR reads. Among almost 250,000 distinct CDR3 sequences listed, about a quarter were seen once. Sequenced here: PBMCs, sampled before TCRalphabeta/CD19-depleted stem cell transplant. The receptors here all came from a girl aged 2-10 years with Fanconi anemia, due to receive a stem cell transplant.

This chain connects TRBV10-2 to TRBJ2-4, with 7 bases lining up with TRBD1. Germline-derived CDR1 and CDR2 are WSHSY and SAAADI. CDR3 length: 11 residues. The J segment lost 11 bases and the V segment lost 6 bases, leaving 4 bases of the junction unmatched. The CDR3 protein is CASSRQGVQYF. In DNA form, the CDR3 reads TGCGCCAGCAGCAGACAGGGAGTTCAGTACTTC.

The chain uses TRBV20-1 and TRBJ1-6, with a weak D call TRBD1 (5 bases). The CDR3 length is 13 residues. Germline assignment: CDR1 DFQATT and CDR2 SNEGSKA (reference sequence). The ends were cut back, 6 bases at V and 7 bases at J, with 13 bases in the middle. The CDR3 DNA reads TGCAGTGCCGAGGGCAGGGTAAATTCACCCCTCCACTTT. Residues: CSAEGRVNSPLHF.

The chain's CDR3 is CASSPRGGTQYF. In DNA, the CDR3 is TGTGCCAGCAGCCCCCGTGGTGGCACGCAGTATTTT. This sequence joins TRBV7-3 and TRBJ2-3, with D hard to call. Germline CDR1 is SGHTA and CDR2 is FQGTGA. CDR3 length: 12 amino acids. Trimming cost V 5 bases and J 9 bases, with 12 bases left between them.

The rearrangement links TRBV24-1 to TRBJ2-1; D gene uncertain. CDR3 length equals 15 residues. CDR1 and CDR2 from the germline V gene are KGHDR and SFDVKD. The V gene lost 4 bases and the J gene lost 2 bases, with 11 bases spanning the gap. The CDR3 DNA follows: TGTGCCACCAGTGAAGGTATTTCTGCCTACAATGAGCAGTTCTTC. It translates to CATSEGISAYNEQFF.

The CDR3 DNA follows: TGCAGTGCTAGAGATCCCCTTCCTAGCACGAACACCGGGGAGCTGTTTTTT. This sequence encodes CSARDPLPSTNTGELFF. The chain is built from TRBV20-1 and TRBJ2-2; D might be TRBD2 (5 bases). CDR3 length: 17 amino acids. Germline assignment: CDR1 DFQATT and CDR2 SNEGSKA (reference sequence). Trimming stripped 0 bases from V and 0 bases from J, with 14 bases between.

This clonotype was picked up many times. The V and J genes are TRBV24-1 and TRBJ2-3; the D gene is possibly TRBD1 (6 bases). Germline V gene lookup returns CDR1 KGHDR and CDR2 SFDVKD. This CDR3 region has 17 residues. V lost 4 bases, J lost 1 base, and 17 bases lay in between. CDR3 DNA: TGTGCCACCAGTGACCTACCGACAGGACGGGGCACAGATACGCAGTATTTT. This gives the protein CATSDLPTGRGTDTQYF.

This clonotype was seen only a few times. J is TRBJ2-6 and V is TRBV7-3; D gene unclear. Germline V gene sequence: CDR1 SGHTA, CDR2 FQGTGA. The ends were cut back, 1 base at V and 0 bases at J, with 10 bases in the middle. CDR3 size: 17 residues. CDR3 amino acids: CASSLNPAGSGANVLTF. The CDR3 DNA sequence: TGTGCCAGCAGCTTAAATCCAGCAGGCTCTGGGGCCAACGTCCTGACTTTC.

This clonotype was counted ten times or more. The rearrangement links TRBV20-1 to TRBJ1-2, with TRBD1 identical over 10 bases. Trimming cost V 1 base and J 8 bases; bases outside gene matches: 10. The germline gives CDR1 DFQATT, CDR2 SNEGSKA (reference sequence). The CDR3 totals 15 residues. The CDR3 nucleotides read TGCAGTGCTAGAGGGTTCCTGGGGACAGGGGCCGGCTACACCTTC. Its protein product is CSARGFLGTGAGYTF.

This chain uses TRBV2 with TRBJ2-3; D unclear. The CDR3 loop spans 12 amino acids. V lost 7 bases and J lost 0, with 5 bases in between. Germline values: CDR1 SNHLY, CDR2 FYNNEI. The CDR3 sequence is CASIGSTDTQYF. CDR3 in DNA: TGTGCCAGCATCGGAAGCACAGATACGCAGTATTTT.

This clonotype was picked up a small number of times. The chain has TRBV11-2 and TRBJ2-7; maybe TRBD1 (5 bases). V shed 4 bases and J shed 2 bases, with 15 bases lying between them. Looked up from germline, CDR1 is SGHAT and CDR2 is FQNNGV. This CDR3 has 15 amino acids. Written as DNA, the CDR3 is TGTGCCAGCAGCTCATCGGGCAGGGCCCCCTACGAGCAGTACTTC. Translated, it gives CASSSSGRAPYEQYF.

V usage is TRBV7-3 and J usage is TRBJ2-1; D is possibly TRBD2 (5 bases). Germline V gene data show CDR1 as SGHTA and CDR2 as FQGTGA. V was clipped by 5 bases and J by 7 bases, with 21 bases between them. This CDR3 spans 16 amino acids. In DNA form, the CDR3 reads TGTGCCAGCAGCCTAAAGACTACCCACCTGGGGAATGAGCAGTTCTTC. Protein: CASSLKTTHLGNEQFF.

This clonotype was recorded at least ten times. The chain joins TRBV12-3 or TRBV12-4 to TRBJ2-7; D is uncertain. The CDR3 consists of 12 residues. Trimming removed 2 bases at V and 3 bases at J, with 5 bases between. In nucleotides, the CDR3 is TGTGCCAGCAGTTTAACCCTCTACGAGCAGTACTTC. Residues: CASSLTLYEQYF.

This clonotype was observed a handful of times. V gene TRBV20-1 combines with J gene TRBJ2-7; D uncertain. Trimming removed 3 bases at V and 4 bases at J, with 13 bases between. The CDR3 sequence is 13 residues long. CDR1 is DFQATT and CDR2 is SNEGSKA in the germline V gene (reference sequence). The CDR3 is CSARGRPLYEQYF. The CDR3 region has the DNA TGCAGTGCTAGGGGCAGGCCTCTTTACGAGCAGTACTTC.

This clonotype showed up many times. The V call is TRBV20-1, the J call TRBJ2-7, with 8 bases that match TRBD2. This CDR3 comprises 14 residues. The V and J ends lost 2 bases and 3 bases, in that order; junction bases with no gene match: 6. CDR1 is DFQATT and CDR2 is SNEGSKA in the germline V gene (reference sequence). The CDR3, as DNA: TGCAGTGCTAGAAGAGCGGGAGAGTACTACGAGCAGTACTTC. It yields the protein CSARRAGEYYEQYF.

V usage is TRBV7-8 and J usage is TRBJ1-1; no firm D call. The CDR3 runs 11 residues. V dropped 5 bases and J dropped 11 bases, with 12 bases sitting between them. Germline V CDR1 and CDR2: SGHVS, FQNEAQ. CDR3 sequence (DNA): TGTGCCAGCAGCCTACCGGGCAGGGCTTTCTTT. This codes for CASSLPGRAFF.

This clonotype showed up just a few times. This rearrangement joins TRBV20-1 to TRBJ2-7; 15 nucleotides match TRBD2. The CDR3 runs 16 residues. V shed 7 bases, J shed 2 bases, and the junction held 9 bases outside the gene matches. Germline CDR1 reads DFQATT; CDR2 reads SNEGSKA (reference sequence). The CDR3 DNA follows: TGCAGTGGAGAGGGACTAGCGGGAGGCCTTACCTACGAGCAGTACTTC. It yields the protein CSGEGLAGGLTYEQYF.

The genes are TRBV21-1 and TRBJ2-1; the listed D gene, TRBD2, was not tested against the DNA. TRBV21-1 is an annotated pseudogene. The CDR3 is 19 amino acids. The CDR3 sequence is CASSKAGLAGDPSHNEQFF. CDR3 coding DNA: TGTGCCAGCAGCAAAGCGGGACTAGCGGGGGATCCCTCCCACAATGAGCAGTTCTTC.

This clonotype was recorded many times. This rearrangement joins TRBV7-9 to TRBJ2-5; tentatively, D is TRBD1 (5 bases). The CDR3 totals 16 residues. Trimming stripped 3 bases from V and 1 base from J, with 15 bases between. Germline V gives CDR1 SEHNR, CDR2 FQNEAQ (reference sequence). The CDR3 region has the DNA TGTGCCAGCAGCTTTTTCGGACAAGAACTCCAAGAGACCCAGTACTTC. As protein: CASSFFGQELQETQYF.

CDR3 bases: TGCAGTCCAAGCCCGGGAGACTATGGCTACACCTTC. Protein sequence: CSPSPGDYGYTF. V gene TRBV20-1 combines with J gene TRBJ1-2, with unresolved D. Between the trimmed V and J ends, which lost 8 bases and 3 bases, there was a span of 13 bases. CDR1 is DFQATT, CDR2 SNEGSKA, per germline (reference sequence). The length of the CDR3 is 12 residues.

This clonotype was recorded at least ten times. The V gene is TRBV6-5, the J gene TRBJ2-2, with D unclear. Trimming cost V 5 bases and J 1 base, with 11 bases left between them. CDR1 and CDR2 from the germline V gene are MNHEY and SVGAGI. The CDR3 is made up of 15 amino acids. CDR3: CASSRGYRNTGELFF. The CDR3 bases are TGTGCCAGCAGTCGAGGTTATCGGAACACCGGGGAGCTGTTTTTT.

The chain links TRBV15 to TRBJ2-1, with D possibly called TRBD1 or TRBD2 (5 bases each). The CDR3 length is 13 residues. Germline V gene data show CDR1 as LNHNV and CDR2 as YYDKDF (reference sequence). The V end was cut by 0 bases, the J end by 11 bases, with 11 bases between. The CDR3 sequence is CATSRDSRGQQFF. The CDR3 DNA is TGTGCCACCAGCAGAGATAGTCGGGGACAGCAGTTCTTC. Based on the CDR3 plus reference TRBV15 and TRBJ2-1, the full variable domain is DAMVIQNPRYQVTQFGKPVTLSCSQTLNHNVMYWYQQKSSQAPKLLFHYYDKDFNNEADTPDNFQSRRPNTSFCFLDIRSPGLGDTAMYLCATSRDSRGQQFFGPGTRLTVL.

CDR3 protein: CATSGWGREYNYGYTF. CDR3 bases: TGTGCCACCAGCGGGTGGGGGAGGGAGTACAACTATGGCTACACCTTC. V usage is TRBV15 and J usage is TRBJ1-2; D possibly corresponds to TRBD1 (5 bases). CDR1 LNHNV and CDR2 YYDKDF come from the germline V gene (reference sequence). Between the trimmed V and J ends, which lost 5 bases and 2 bases, there was a span of 18 bases. This CDR3 comprises 16 residues.

There are a few counts of this clonotype. The chain recombines TRBV7-3 with TRBJ2-6, with a weak D call TRBD1 (6 bases). The CDR3 loop spans 16 amino acids. V shed 4 bases and J shed 0 bases, with 10 bases lying between them. Germline V gene lookup returns CDR1 SGHTA and CDR2 FQGTGA. The CDR3 region is CASSSYRASGANVLTF. CDR3 sequence (DNA): TGTGCCAGCAGCTCCTACAGGGCCTCTGGGGCCAACGTCCTGACTTTC. The full variable domain, completed using reference TRBV7-3 and TRBJ2-6, is GAGVSQTPSNKVTEKGKYVELRCDPISGHTALYWYRQSLGQGPEFLIYFQGTGAADDSGLPNDRFFAVRPEGSVSTLKIQRTERGDSAVYLCASSSYRASGANVLTFGAGSRLTVL.

This clonotype occurred a few times. The V and J genes are TRBV5-1 and TRBJ1-1; possible D gene TRBD1, 6 bases. This CDR3 comprises 14 residues. V was clipped by 3 bases and J by 3 bases, with 12 bases between them. Germline V gene sequence: CDR1 SGHRS, CDR2 YFSETQ. This CDR3 reads CASSYADRYTEAFF. DNA for the CDR3: TGCGCCAGCAGCTATGCCGACAGGTACACTGAAGCTTTCTTT.

This clonotype has more than one count but fewer than ten. The CDR3 reads CASSPLAGFHEQFF. The DNA for the CDR3 is TGTGCCAGCAGCCCTCTAGCGGGGTTCCATGAGCAGTTCTTC. The chain uses TRBV7-9 and TRBJ2-1, with 9 bases fitting TRBD2. CDR1 SEHNR and CDR2 FQNEAQ come from the germline V gene (reference sequence). This CDR3 spans 14 amino acids. J was trimmed by 8 bases and V by 5 bases; bases with no gene match: 7.

The chain links TRBV18 to TRBJ1-1; no reliable D call. The CDR3 runs to 14 residues. V dropped 4 bases and J dropped 3 bases, with 12 bases sitting between them. Germline V gene data show CDR1 as KGHSH and CDR2 as LQKENI. The CDR3 sequence is CASSLGVWDTEAFF. As DNA, the CDR3 is TGTGCCAGCTCACTCGGGGTCTGGGACACTGAAGCTTTCTTT.

This clonotype was counted only a few times. The chain uses TRBV27 and TRBJ1-5, with D maybe TRBD1 (5 bases). The germline CDR1 and CDR2 sequences are MNHEY and SMNVEV (reference sequence). There are 15 residues in the CDR3. The V end lost 7 bases, the J end lost 1 base, and 14 bases lay between the germline ends. In DNA, the CDR3 is TGTGCCAGCAAGAGCGGGGGGTTGAGCAATCAGCCCCAGCATTTT. It encodes CASKSGGLSNQPQHF.

CDR3 coding DNA: TGTGCCAGCAGCTTGATGAGGGGGTGGCAAGAGACCCAGTACTTC. This codes for CASSLMRGWQETQYF. The chain joins TRBV5-5 to TRBJ2-5; the D gene is possibly TRBD1 (6 bases). Germline V gene lookup returns CDR1 SGHKS and CDR2 YYEKEE (reference sequence). The V end lost 1 base, the J end lost 2 bases, and 12 bases lay between the germline ends. The CDR3 is 15 amino acids. The complete variable domain, with remaining parts taken from reference TRBV5-5 and TRBJ2-5, reads DAGVTQSPTHLIKTRGQQVTLRCSPISGHKSVSWYQQVLGQGPQFIFQYYEKEERGRGNFPDRFSARQFPNYSSELNVNALLLGDSALYLCASSLMRGWQETQYFGPGTRLLVL.